This entry is about one TCR beta chain. The antigen remains undetermined. The record originates from a study of regulatory T cells in long-lasting Graves disease. Overall study results and limits: For persistent Graves' patients, TCR diversity was lower than for newly diagnosed ones. Among persistent patients, a larger number of public clonotypes were shared (about 3,000) than among newly diagnosed patients (about 970).

As to time point: newly diagnosed GD, antithyroid drugs for less than 3 months. The TCR library was made from RNA that had been extracted from PBMCs in TRIzol. The EDTA tubes were filled with around 9 milliliters of drawn peripheral blood. Assembly of TCR beta libraries relied on iRepertoire HTBI primers together with Arm-PCR of CDR3 regions. As originally analysed: The samples yielded 62 TRBV and some 15 TRBJ segments. One entry per CDR3 protein, called by TCRdb with MiXCR from the multiplex PCR reads. The V and J calls follow TCRdb's processing rather than the paper's. The sample records 320,000 or so distinct CDR3 sequences, under 20% being singletons. The germline gives CDR1 KGHSH, CDR2 LQKENI. The V and J ends lost 5 bases and 11 bases respectively, with 16 bases between them. CDR3 length: 14 residues.

The gene calls are TRBV18 and TRBJ1-6; maybe TRBD1 (5 bases). This receptor was obtained from a female donor with Graves disease. The sample in question was peripheral blood mononuclear cells (PBMCs), obtained at new diagnosis, from a patient treated with antithyroid drugs. The CDR3 spells CASSTGSGIPPLHF. The CDR3 coding sequence is TGTGCCAGCTCAACTGGTTCAGGGATCCCACCCCTCCACTTT. The full variable domain, its missing parts supplied by reference TRBV18 and TRBJ1-6, is NAGVMQNPRHLVRRRGQEARLRCSPMKGHSHVYWYRQLPEEGLKFMVYLQKENIIDESGMPKERFSAEFPKEGPSILRIQQVVRGDSAAYFCASSTGSGIPPLHFGNGTRLTVT.